This TCR beta chain stems from a study of blood T cell repertoires in COVID-19. Study summary: Some COVID-19 samples were acute and others convalescent; all came from the United States, Italy and Spain. T cells, B-cell-depleted T cells, or PBMCs supplied cDNA or gDNA.

This table comes from immunoSEQ multiplex PCR, and its TCRdb copy is limited to in-frame clones, with some not included. Here the sample spans some 170,000 clones, approximately 84% being singletons. V was pared by 6 bases and J by 5 bases, with 9 bases of the junction left unmatched. The length of the CDR3 is 14 residues. The V gene's germline CDR1 is SEHNR and CDR2 FQNEAQ (reference sequence). This TCR derives from a human donor with acute COVID-19. The donor label of this sample is uncertain. The gene calls are TRBV7-9 and TRBJ2-5; 7 nucleotides match TRBD1. The specimen was PBMCs or T cells enriched from blood (not recorded which). CDR3 sequence (DNA): TGTGCCAGCAGTTCGGACAGGATGGGGGAGACCCAGTACTTC. It yields the protein CASSSDRMGETQYF.